This record covers a single T cell receptor (beta chain). Its matching antigen is unknown. These data originate in a study of cytomegalovirus exposure and HLA in healthy donors. Study observations and caveats: Rates of TCR association differed by HLA locus in a later analysis, with DRB1 highest and HLA-C lowest.

Trimming cost V 4 bases and J 5 bases; bases outside gene matches: 8. The CDR3 is made up of 14 amino acids. The germline V gene encodes CDR1 SGHRS and CDR2 YFSETQ. The primer mix had 60 Vbeta and 13 Jbeta primers. TCRdb keeps only in-frame clones here, not all; method: immunoSEQ multiplex PCR. The sample consists of about 210,000 clones, over 60% of them appearing once. The sample consisted of PBMCs. The clonotype was recovered from a male donor in good health and CMV-seronegative. J is TRBJ2-5 and V is TRBV5-1, with 7 bases identical to TRBD2. The CDR3 sequence is CASSGGGSGETQYF. CDR3 nucleotide sequence: TGCGCCAGCAGCGGAGGCGGGAGTGGTGAGACCCAGTACTTC.